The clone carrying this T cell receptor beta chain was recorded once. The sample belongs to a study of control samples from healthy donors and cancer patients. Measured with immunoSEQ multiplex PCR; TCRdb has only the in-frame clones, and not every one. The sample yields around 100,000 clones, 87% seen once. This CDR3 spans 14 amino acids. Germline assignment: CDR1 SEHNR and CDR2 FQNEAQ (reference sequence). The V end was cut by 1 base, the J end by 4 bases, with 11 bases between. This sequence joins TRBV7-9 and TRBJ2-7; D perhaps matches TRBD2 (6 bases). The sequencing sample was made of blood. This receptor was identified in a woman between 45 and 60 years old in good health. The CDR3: CASSLGVADYEQYF. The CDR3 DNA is TGTGCCAGCAGCTTAGGGGTAGCGGATTACGAGCAGTACTTC.